Each of the 14 T cell receptor beta chains below was sequenced from the same sample in a study of PD-1 blockade in classical Hodgkin lymphoma. Clones were sequenced by immunoSEQ multiplex PCR, and TCRdb holds only the in-frame ones, with some missing. The repertoire holds over 25,000 clones, with approximately 81% as singletons. Each patient relapsed following autologous stem cell transplantation, and prior brentuximab vedotin exposure differed. The starting material was peripheral blood mononuclear cells (PBMCs), obtained before the second cycle of nivolumab. The receptors stem from a human donor with classical Hodgkin lymphoma.

Written as DNA, the CDR3 is TGTGCCAGCAGCGTAGAGGAACATCAGCCCCAGCATTTT. Translating gives CASSVEEHQPQHF. The chain combines TRBV11-1 with TRBJ1-5; D ambiguous. CDR1 SGHAT and CDR2 FQDESV come from the germline V gene (reference sequence). V lost 5 bases, J lost 5 bases, and 10 bases lay in between. The CDR3 is 13 residues long.

This clone counts as medium-sized. The V gene is TRBV5-5, the J gene TRBJ1-1, with D possibly TRBD1 on 5 matching bases. CDR3 length: 13 amino acids. Germline lookup yields CDR1 SGHKS and CDR2 YYEKEE (reference sequence). The V and J ends lost 2 bases and 4 bases respectively, with 9 bases between them. CDR3 amino acids: CASSFQGSTEAFF. CDR3 DNA: TGTGCCAGCAGCTTTCAGGGTTCCACTGAAGCTTTCTTT.

In the case of this clone: Its ends do not fully match the called genes, so a read error is possible. This chain links TRBV7-7 with TRBJ2-1; the match to TRBD2 covers 9 bases. This CDR3 comprises 16 residues. Germline lookup yields CDR1 SSHAT and CDR2 FNYEAQ (reference sequence). The CDR3 is CASSLARGGGYNEQFF. The CDR3 nucleotides read TGTGCTAGCAGCTTAGCTCGCGGGGGGGGATACAATGAGCAGTTCTTC.

The rearrangement joins TRBV19 to TRBJ2-1; D is possibly TRBD1 (8 bases). Trimming shortened V by 5 bases and J by 7 bases, and 18 bases separated the two germline ends. This CDR3 has 15 residues. The germline V gene has CDR1 LNHDA and CDR2 SQIVND (reference sequence). The CDR3 DNA reads TGTGCCAGTAGTCCACAGGGGGGGCTTGGGAATGAGCAGTTCTTC. Translating gives CASSPQGGLGNEQFF. Filled out from reference TRBV19 and TRBJ2-1, the complete variable domain reads DGGITQSPKYLFRKEGQNVTLSCEQNLNHDAMYWYRQDPGQGLRLIYYSQIVNDFQKGDIAEGYSVSREKKESFPLTVTSAQKNPTAFYLCASSPQGGLGNEQFFGPGTRLTVL.

This clone was observed a single time. The V call is TRBV2, the J call TRBJ2-5, with 9 bases matching TRBD1. Unmatched junction bases numbered 17, after V lost 9 bases and J lost 6 bases. Germline V gives CDR1 SNHLY, CDR2 FYNNEI. This CDR3 spans 16 amino acids. The CDR3 DNA reads as TGTGCCAGTGTCGGTCCAATTCAAACAGGGGGCAAGACCCAGTACTTC. The encoded protein is CASVGPIQTGGKTQYF. Full variable domain (remainder filled in from reference TRBV2 and TRBJ2-5): EPEVTQTPSHQVTQMGQEVILRCVPISNHLYFYWYRQILGQKVEFLVSFYNNEISEKSEIFDDQFSVERPDGSNFTLKIRSTKLEDSAMYFCASVGPIQTGGKTQYFGPGTRLLVL.

The rearrangement links TRBV5-1 to TRBJ2-5, with 7 bases aligning to TRBD1. CDR1 and CDR2 (germline): SGHRS, YFSETQ. The CDR3 has 14 residues. Germline trimming cut 4 bases from V and 5 bases from J; bases unmatched to any gene: 8. The DNA of the CDR3 is TGCGCCAGCAGCCGCCAGACAGGGCAGGAGACCCAGTACTTC. Protein sequence: CASSRQTGQETQYF. The full variable domain, with the rest looked up from reference TRBV5-1 and TRBJ2-5, is KAGVTQTPRYLIKTRGQQVTLSCSPISGHRSVSWYQQTPGQGLQFLFEYFSETQRNKGNFPGRFSGRQFSNSRSEMNVSTLELGDSALYLCASSRQTGQETQYFGPGTRLLVL.

The CDR3 loop reads CASSYGGGVNTEAFF. The CDR3 region has the DNA TGTGCCAGCAGTTACGGGGGGGGAGTGAACACTGAAGCTTTCTTT. The rearrangement uses TRBV6-5 and TRBJ1-1; possible D gene TRBD1, 5 bases. Germline V gene data show CDR1 as MNHEY and CDR2 as SVGAGI. The CDR3 extends over 15 amino acids. Trimming stripped 2 bases from V and 0 bases from J, with 10 bases between.

This clone was seen more than once but under ten times. The genes are TRBV7-2 and TRBJ2-5; 8 positions agree with TRBD2. Germline CDR1 and CDR2: SGHTA and FQGNSA. V dropped 5 bases and J dropped 2; count of bases not matched to a gene: 7. This CDR3 is built from 15 residues. CDR3 nucleotide sequence: TGTGCCAGCAGCCTCGGGGGGGGACATCAAGAGACCCAGTACTTC. Translation: CASSLGGGHQETQYF.

V is TRBV4-2 and J is TRBJ2-5; TRBD2 aligns across 8 bases. Germline V gene sequence: CDR1 LGHNA, CDR2 YNFKEQ. The CDR3 covers 16 residues. The trim removed 2 bases at V and 7 bases at J, leaving 12 bases unmatched. CDR3 in amino acids: CASSQTAGTRGGTQYF. The CDR3 coding sequence is TGTGCCAGCAGCCAAACAGCCGGGACTAGGGGAGGGACCCAGTACTTC.

In DNA, the CDR3 is TGTGCCAGTAGTATAAGTCCCCATAGGCAGGGAGGGTATGGCTACACCTTC. It specifies CASSISPHRQGGYGYTF. The chain links TRBV19 to TRBJ1-2, with D perhaps matching TRBD1 (5 bases). V was clipped by 2 bases and J by 5 bases, with 21 bases between them. CDR1 LNHDA and CDR2 SQIVND come from the germline V gene (reference sequence). The CDR3 loop spans 17 amino acids.

The chain couples TRBV7-3 to TRBJ2-7, with D unclear. Germline V gene data show CDR1 as SGHTA and CDR2 as FQGTGA. This CDR3 region has 14 residues. V gave up 3 bases and J gave up 2 bases, with 11 bases separating them. The CDR3 coding sequence is TGTGCCAGCAGCTTGCAAGACGGACCCTACGAGCAGTACTTC. It specifies CASSLQDGPYEQYF.

This clone was detected only once. The rearrangement uses TRBV11-2 and TRBJ2-3; D ambiguous. The length of the CDR3 is 14 residues. CDR1 and CDR2 (germline): SGHAT, FQNNGV. Trimming pared 5 bases from V and 1 base from J, leaving 10 bases between. CDR3 sequence (DNA): TGTGCCAGCAGCCGAAACGTCCGCACAGATACGCAGTATTTT. It is translated as CASSRNVRTDTQYF.

The chain recombines TRBV5-1 with TRBJ2-7, with D perhaps TRBD2 (5 bases). V gave up 7 bases and J gave up 2 bases, with 19 bases separating them. The germline V gene encodes CDR1 SGHRS and CDR2 YFSETQ. The CDR3 covers 15 residues. Here the CDR3 DNA reads TGCGCCAGCGGGTTGGTACCGGACGGGGCCTACGAGCAGTACTTC. Its protein is CASGLVPDGAYEQYF.

This clone appeared a few times. CDR3 region: CASSPRAGALPSYEQYF. For the CDR3, the DNA is TGTGCCAGCAGCCCCCGAGCGGGGGCCTTACCCTCCTACGAGCAGTACTTC. The V call is TRBV9, the J call TRBJ2-7; 8 bases match TRBD2. The V and J ends lost 4 bases and 0 bases, in that order; junction bases with no gene match: 12. Germline values: CDR1 SGDLS, CDR2 YYNGEE. CDR3 size: 17 residues. The full variable domain, completed using reference TRBV9 and TRBJ2-7, is DSGVTQTPKHLITATGQRVTLRCSPRSGDLSVYWYQQSLDQGLQFLIQYYNGEERAKGNILERFSAQQFPDLHSELNLSSLELGDSALYFCASSPRAGALPSYEQYFGPGTRLTVT.